This entry is about one TCR beta chain. This sample was included in a study of control samples from healthy donors and cancer patients. Only in-frame clones appear in the TCRdb table, and some are missing; sequencing was by immunoSEQ multiplex PCR. The sample lists around 13,000 clones, about 92% seen once, with approximately 15% in the top ten. Per the germline V gene, CDR1 is LNHDA and CDR2 is SQIVND (reference sequence). The CDR3 contains 16 residues. With 5 bases clipped from V and 3 bases from J, the junction kept 7 bases outside the gene matches. Sequencing used PBMCs. This receptor was taken from a man aged 80 or over with lung cancer. The rearrangement joins TRBV19 to TRBJ1-5, with 10 bases identical to TRBD1. The CDR3 bases are TGTGCCAGTAGTCCTTGGACAGGGGGGATCAATCAGCCCCAGCATTTT. This gives the protein CASSPWTGGINQPQHF.